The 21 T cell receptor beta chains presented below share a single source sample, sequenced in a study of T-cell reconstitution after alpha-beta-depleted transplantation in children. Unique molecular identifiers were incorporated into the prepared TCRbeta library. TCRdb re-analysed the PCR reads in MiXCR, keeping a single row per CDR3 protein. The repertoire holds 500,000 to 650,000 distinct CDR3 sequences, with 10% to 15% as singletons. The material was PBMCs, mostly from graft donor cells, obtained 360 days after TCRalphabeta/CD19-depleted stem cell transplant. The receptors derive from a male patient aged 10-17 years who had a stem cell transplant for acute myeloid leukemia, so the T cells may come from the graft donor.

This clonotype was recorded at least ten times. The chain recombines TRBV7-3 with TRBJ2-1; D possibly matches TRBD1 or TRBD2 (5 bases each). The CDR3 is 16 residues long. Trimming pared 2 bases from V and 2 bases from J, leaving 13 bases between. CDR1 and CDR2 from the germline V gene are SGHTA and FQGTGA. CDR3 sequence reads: CASSLGPGSTYNEQFF. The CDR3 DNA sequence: TGTGCCAGCAGCTTAGGTCCAGGGAGTACCTACAATGAGCAGTTCTTC. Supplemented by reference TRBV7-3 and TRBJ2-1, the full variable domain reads GAGVSQTPSNKVTEKGKYVELRCDPISGHTALYWYRQSLGQGPEFLIYFQGTGAADDSGLPNDRFFAVRPEGSVSTLKIQRTERGDSAVYLCASSLGPGSTYNEQFFGPGTRLTVL.

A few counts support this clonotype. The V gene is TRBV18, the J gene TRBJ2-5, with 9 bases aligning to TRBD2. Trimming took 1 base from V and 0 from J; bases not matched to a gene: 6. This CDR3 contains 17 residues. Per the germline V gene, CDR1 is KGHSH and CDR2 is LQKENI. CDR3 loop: CASSPRGLAGNQETQYF. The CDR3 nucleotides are TGTGCCAGCTCACCACGAGGGCTAGCGGGGAACCAAGAGACCCAGTACTTC.

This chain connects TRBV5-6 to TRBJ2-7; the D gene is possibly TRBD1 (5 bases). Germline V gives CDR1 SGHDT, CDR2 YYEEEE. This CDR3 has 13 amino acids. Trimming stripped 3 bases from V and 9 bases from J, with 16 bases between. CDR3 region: CASSSRGSHGQYF. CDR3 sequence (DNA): TGTGCCAGCAGCTCAAGGGGTTCCCATGGGCAGTACTTC.

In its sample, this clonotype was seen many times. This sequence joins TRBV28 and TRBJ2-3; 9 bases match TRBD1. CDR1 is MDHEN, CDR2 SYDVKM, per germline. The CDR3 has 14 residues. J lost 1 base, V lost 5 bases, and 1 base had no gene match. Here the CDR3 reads CASSRTGGTDTQYF. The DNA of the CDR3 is TGTGCCAGCAGTCGGACAGGGGGCACAGATACGCAGTATTTT.

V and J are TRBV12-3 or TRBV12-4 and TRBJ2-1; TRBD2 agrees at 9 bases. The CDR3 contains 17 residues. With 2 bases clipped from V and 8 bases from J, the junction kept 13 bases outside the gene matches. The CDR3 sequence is CASSLKLGGRAVDEQFF. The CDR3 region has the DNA TGTGCCAGCAGTTTAAAATTAGGCGGGAGGGCCGTGGATGAGCAGTTCTTC.

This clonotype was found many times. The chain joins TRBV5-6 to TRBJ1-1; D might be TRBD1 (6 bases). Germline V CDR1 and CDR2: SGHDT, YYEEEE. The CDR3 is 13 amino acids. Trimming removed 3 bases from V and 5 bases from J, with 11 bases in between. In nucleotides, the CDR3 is TGTGCCAGCAGCTCGCGGGGGGCGACTGAAGCTTTCTTT. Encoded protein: CASSSRGATEAFF.

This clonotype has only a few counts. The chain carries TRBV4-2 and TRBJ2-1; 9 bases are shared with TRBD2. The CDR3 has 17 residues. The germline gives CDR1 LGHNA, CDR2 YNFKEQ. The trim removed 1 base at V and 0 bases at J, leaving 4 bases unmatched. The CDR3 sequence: CASSQGNSGSSYNEQFF. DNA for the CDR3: TGTGCCAGCAGCCAAGGGAATAGCGGGAGCTCCTACAATGAGCAGTTCTTC.

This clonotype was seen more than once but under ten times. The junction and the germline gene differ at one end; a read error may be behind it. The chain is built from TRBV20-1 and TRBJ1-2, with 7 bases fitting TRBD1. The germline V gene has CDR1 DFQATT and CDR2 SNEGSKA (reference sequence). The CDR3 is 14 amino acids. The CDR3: CSVREPSGGYGYTF. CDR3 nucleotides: TGCAGTGTTAGAGAACCCTCAGGGGGATACGGCTACACCTTC.

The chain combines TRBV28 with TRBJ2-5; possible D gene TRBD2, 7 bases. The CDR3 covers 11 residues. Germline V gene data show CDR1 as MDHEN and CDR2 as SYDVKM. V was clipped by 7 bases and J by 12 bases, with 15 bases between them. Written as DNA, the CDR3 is TGTGCCAGCAAAATGCGGGGGCCTGAGTACTTC. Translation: CASKMRGPEYF. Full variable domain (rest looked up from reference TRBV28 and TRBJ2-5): DVKVTQSSRYLVKRTGEKVFLECVQDMDHENMFWYRQDPGLGLRLIYFSYDVKMKEKGDIPEGYSVSREKKERFSLILESASTNQTSMYLCASKMRGPEYFGPGTRLLVL.

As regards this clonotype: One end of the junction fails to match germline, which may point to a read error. CDR3 nucleotide sequence: TGTGTCAGCAGTTACTTTTCGACAGGGGGCTACGAGCAGTACTTC. Residues: CVSSYFSTGGYEQYF. V usage is TRBV6-2 or TRBV6-3 and J usage is TRBJ2-7; 9 bases match TRBD1. CDR1 MNHEY and CDR2 SVGEGT come from the germline V gene. The CDR3 sequence is 15 residues long.

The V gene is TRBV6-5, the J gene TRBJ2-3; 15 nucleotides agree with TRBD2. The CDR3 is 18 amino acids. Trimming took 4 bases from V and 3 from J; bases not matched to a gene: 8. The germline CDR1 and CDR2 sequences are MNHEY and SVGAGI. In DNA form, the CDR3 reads TGTGCCAGCAGTTCCCCGGGACTAGCGGGAGGCGTTACAGATACGCAGTATTTT. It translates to CASSSPGLAGGVTDTQYF.

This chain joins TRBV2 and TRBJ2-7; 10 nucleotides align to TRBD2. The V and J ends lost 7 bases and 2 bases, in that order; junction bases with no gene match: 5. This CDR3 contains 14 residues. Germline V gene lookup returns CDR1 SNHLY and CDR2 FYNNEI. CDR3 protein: CASTRLAGAYEQYF. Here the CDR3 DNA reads TGTGCCAGCACGAGGCTAGCGGGAGCCTACGAGCAGTACTTC. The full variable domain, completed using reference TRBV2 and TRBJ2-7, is EPEVTQTPSHQVTQMGQEVILRCVPISNHLYFYWYRQILGQKVEFLVSFYNNEISEKSEIFDDQFSVERPDGSNFTLKIRSTKLEDSAMYFCASTRLAGAYEQYFGPGTRLTVT.

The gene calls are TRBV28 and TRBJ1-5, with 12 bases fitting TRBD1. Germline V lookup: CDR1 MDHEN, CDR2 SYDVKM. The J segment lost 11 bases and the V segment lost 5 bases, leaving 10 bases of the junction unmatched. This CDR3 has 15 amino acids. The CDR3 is CASSHPGTGGKSQHF. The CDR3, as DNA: TGTGCCAGCAGTCATCCCGGGACAGGGGGCAAGTCCCAGCATTTT. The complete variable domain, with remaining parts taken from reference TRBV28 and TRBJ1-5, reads DVKVTQSSRYLVKRTGEKVFLECVQDMDHENMFWYRQDPGLGLRLIYFSYDVKMKEKGDIPEGYSVSREKKERFSLILESASTNQTSMYLCASSHPGTGGKSQHFGDGTRLSIL.

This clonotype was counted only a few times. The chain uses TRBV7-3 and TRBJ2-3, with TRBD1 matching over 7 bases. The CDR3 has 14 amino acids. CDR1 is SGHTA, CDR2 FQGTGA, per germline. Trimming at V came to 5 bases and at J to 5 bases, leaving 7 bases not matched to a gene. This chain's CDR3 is CASSMTGLGDTQYF. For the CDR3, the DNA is TGTGCCAGCAGCATGACAGGGTTGGGAGATACGCAGTATTTT.

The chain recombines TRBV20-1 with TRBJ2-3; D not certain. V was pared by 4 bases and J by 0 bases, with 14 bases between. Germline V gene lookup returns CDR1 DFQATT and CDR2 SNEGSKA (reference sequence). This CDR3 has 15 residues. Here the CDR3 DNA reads TGCAGTGCTACCAGCCTGGGTTCTAGCACAGATACGCAGTATTTT. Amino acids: CSATSLGSSTDTQYF.

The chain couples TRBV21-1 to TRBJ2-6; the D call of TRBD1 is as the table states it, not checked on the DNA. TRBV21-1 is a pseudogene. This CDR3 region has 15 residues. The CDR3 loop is CASSKEGVGANVLTF. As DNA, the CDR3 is TGTGCCAGCAGCAAAGAGGGGGTCGGGGCCAACGTCCTGACTTTC.

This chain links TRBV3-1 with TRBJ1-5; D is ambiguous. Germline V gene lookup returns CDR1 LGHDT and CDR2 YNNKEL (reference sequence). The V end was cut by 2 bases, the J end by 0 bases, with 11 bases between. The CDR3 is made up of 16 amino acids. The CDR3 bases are TGTGCCAGCAGCCAAACAAGATTACATAGCAATCAGCCCCAGCATTTT. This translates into CASSQTRLHSNQPQHF.

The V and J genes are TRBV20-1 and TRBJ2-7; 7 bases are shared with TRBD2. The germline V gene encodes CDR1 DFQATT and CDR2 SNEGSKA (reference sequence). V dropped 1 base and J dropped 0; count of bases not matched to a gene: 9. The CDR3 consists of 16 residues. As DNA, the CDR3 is TGCAGTGCTAGAGTAACCGGGAGGACGGTCTCCTACGAGCAGTACTTC. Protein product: CSARVTGRTVSYEQYF.

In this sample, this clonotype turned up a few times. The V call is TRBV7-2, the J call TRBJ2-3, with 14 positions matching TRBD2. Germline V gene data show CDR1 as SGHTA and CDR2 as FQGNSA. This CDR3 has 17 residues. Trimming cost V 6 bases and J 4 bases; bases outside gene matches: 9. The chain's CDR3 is CASRRRGLAGDPDTQYF. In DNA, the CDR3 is TGTGCCAGCAGACGAAGGGGACTAGCGGGAGACCCAGATACGCAGTATTTT.

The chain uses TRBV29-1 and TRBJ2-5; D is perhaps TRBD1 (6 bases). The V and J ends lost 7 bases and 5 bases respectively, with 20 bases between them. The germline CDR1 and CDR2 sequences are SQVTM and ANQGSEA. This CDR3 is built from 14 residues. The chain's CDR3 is CSASPGTPRETQYF. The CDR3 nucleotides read TGCAGCGCCAGTCCCGGGACACCTAGGGAGACCCAGTACTTC.

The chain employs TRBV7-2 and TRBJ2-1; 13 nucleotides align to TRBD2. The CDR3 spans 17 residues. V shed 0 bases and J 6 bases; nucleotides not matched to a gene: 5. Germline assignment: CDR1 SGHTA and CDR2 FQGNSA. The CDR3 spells CASSLATGLAGVNEQFF. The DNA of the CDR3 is TGTGCCAGCAGCTTAGCGACAGGACTAGCGGGAGTCAATGAGCAGTTCTTC.